One sample yielded the 11 T cell receptor beta chains listed below, sequenced in a study of T cells after yellow fever vaccination. TCRdb reprocessed the 5' RACE reads with MiXCR, giving one entry per CDR3 protein. Here the sample spans over 250,000 distinct CDR3 sequences, roughly 3.9% being singletons. The sequencing here drew on PBMCs, taken 5 days after the yellow fever booster vaccination. These receptors were collected from a man aged 18-30 years who received the YFV17D yellow fever vaccine.

In this sample, this clonotype turned up many times. V gene TRBV3-1 combines with J gene TRBJ2-3, with 9 bases fitting TRBD1. Per germline, CDR1 LGHDT and CDR2 YNNKEL (reference sequence). CDR3 size: 18 residues. V dropped 3 bases and J dropped 8; count of bases not matched to a gene: 18. The CDR3 DNA reads as TGTGCCAGCAGCCAGATTTATTCCGGGACAGGGATGCGGGGTACGCAGTATTTT. Translated: CASSQIYSGTGMRGTQYF.

This clonotype has only a few counts. This chain links TRBV4-1 with TRBJ1-4, with 8 nucleotides matching TRBD1. The V gene's germline CDR1 is MGHRA and CDR2 YSYEKL. The J segment lost 2 bases and the V segment lost 4 bases, leaving 12 bases of the junction unmatched. CDR3 length: 18 residues. CDR3 loop: CASSLQTQGAGTNEKLFF. The CDR3 nucleotides read TGCGCCAGCAGCCTCCAGACCCAGGGGGCAGGGACTAATGAAAAACTGTTTTTT.

This clonotype showed up just a few times. The chain links TRBV7-9 to TRBJ1-2; 9 nucleotides line up with TRBD1. CDR1 is SEHNR, CDR2 FQNEAQ, per germline (reference sequence). The CDR3 runs 14 residues. The junction had 6 bases not matched to a gene; V was cut back by 6 bases and J by 4 bases. CDR3 region: CASSAWDRAYGYTF. The CDR3 coding sequence is TGTGCCAGCAGTGCCTGGGACAGGGCCTATGGCTACACCTTC.

This clonotype has at least ten counts. The chain joins TRBV20-1 to TRBJ1-3; possible D gene TRBD1, 5 bases. The CDR3 is 14 amino acids. Germline V gene lookup returns CDR1 DFQATT and CDR2 SNEGSKA (reference sequence). Deletions cut 4 bases from V and 6 bases from J, with 16 bases between. Here the CDR3 reads CSANRDLGVNTIYF. The CDR3 bases are TGCAGTGCTAACCGGGACCTAGGGGTAAACACCATATATTTT.

This clonotype was found many times. This chain connects TRBV15 to TRBJ2-1; TRBD1 matches at 8 bases. Germline V gives CDR1 LNHNV, CDR2 YYDKDF (reference sequence). CDR3 size: 14 residues. J was trimmed by 5 bases and V by 8 bases; bases with no gene match: 8. CDR3 sequence (DNA): TGTGCCACCCGCGAGGGACAGGCCCACAATGAGCAGTTCTTC. This sequence encodes CATREGQAHNEQFF. The full variable domain, completed using reference TRBV15 and TRBJ2-1, is DAMVIQNPRYQVTQFGKPVTLSCSQTLNHNVMYWYQQKSSQAPKLLFHYYDKDFNNEADTPDNFQSRRPNTSFCFLDIRSPGLGDTAMYLCATREGQAHNEQFFGPGTRLTVL.

This clonotype has at least ten counts. The chain joins TRBV7-9 to TRBJ2-2; 7 nucleotides agree with TRBD1. Germline CDR1 reads SEHNR; CDR2 reads FQNEAQ (reference sequence). V lost 3 bases, J lost 1 base, and 2 bases stayed unmatched. The CDR3 spans 15 residues. CDR3 residues: CASSFGTENTGELFF. CDR3 nucleotides: TGTGCCAGCAGCTTCGGGACAGAGAACACCGGGGAGCTGTTTTTT.

This clonotype was counted between two and nine times. The V call is TRBV7-2, the J call TRBJ2-3, with 9 bases identical to TRBD2. With V trimmed by 1 base and J by 3 bases, 5 bases remained unmatched. Germline V gene sequence: CDR1 SGHTA, CDR2 FQGNSA. The CDR3 loop spans 16 amino acids. The CDR3 loop is CASSLDSSGVTDTQYF. CDR3 bases: TGTGCCAGCAGCTTAGACTCTAGCGGGGTAACAGATACGCAGTATTTT.

The DNA of the CDR3 is TGCAGTGCTAGACTTCCCCCTCTTGGCTACACCTTC. As protein: CSARLPPLGYTF. The chain combines TRBV20-1 with TRBJ1-2; D uncertain. Trimming left V 2 bases short and J 7 bases short, with 11 bases between. Germline V gene sequence: CDR1 DFQATT, CDR2 SNEGSKA (reference sequence). The CDR3 is 12 amino acids.

This clonotype turned up a few times. The genes are TRBV5-1 and TRBJ1-6, with 7 bases lining up with TRBD1. This CDR3 is built from 17 residues. The V gene end was trimmed by 4 bases and the J gene end by 0 bases; junction bases not matched to a gene: 7. The germline CDR1 and CDR2 sequences are SGHRS and YFSETQ. Here the CDR3 reads CASSLGQAISYNSPLHF. CDR3 bases: TGCGCCAGCAGCCTCGGACAGGCGATCTCCTATAATTCACCCCTCCACTTT.

In this sample, this clonotype turned up a few times. The rearrangement joins TRBV4-1 to TRBJ1-1; TRBD1 aligns across 10 bases. V shed 7 bases and J 4 bases; nucleotides not matched to a gene: 6. The CDR3 is made up of 14 amino acids. Germline assignment: CDR1 MGHRA and CDR2 YSYEKL. Here the CDR3 DNA reads TGCGCCAGCACATCGGGACAGGGGACCACTGAAGCTTTCTTT. Its translation is CASTSGQGTTEAFF.

In its sample, this clonotype was seen a few times. This sequence joins TRBV29-1 and TRBJ2-2; D remains unclear. Per the germline V gene, CDR1 is SQVTM and CDR2 is ANQGSEA. V lost 4 bases, J lost 0 bases, and 3 bases lay in between. CDR3 size: 12 residues. The CDR3 nucleotides read TGCAGCGTTGCGGCGAACACCGGGGAGCTGTTTTTT. It yields the protein CSVAANTGELFF.